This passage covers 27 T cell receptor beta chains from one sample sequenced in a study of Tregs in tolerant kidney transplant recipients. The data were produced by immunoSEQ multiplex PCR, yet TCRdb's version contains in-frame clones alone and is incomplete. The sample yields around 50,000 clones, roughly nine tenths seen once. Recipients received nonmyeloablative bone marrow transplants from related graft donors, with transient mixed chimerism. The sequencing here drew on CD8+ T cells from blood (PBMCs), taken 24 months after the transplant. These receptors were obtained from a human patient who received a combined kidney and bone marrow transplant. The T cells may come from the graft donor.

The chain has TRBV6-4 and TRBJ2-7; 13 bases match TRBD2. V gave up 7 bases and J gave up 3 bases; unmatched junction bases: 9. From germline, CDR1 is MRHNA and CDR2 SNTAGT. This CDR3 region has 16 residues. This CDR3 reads CASMGKWTSGGYEQYF. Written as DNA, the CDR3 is TGTGCCAGCATGGGGAAATGGACTAGCGGGGGCTACGAGCAGTACTTC.

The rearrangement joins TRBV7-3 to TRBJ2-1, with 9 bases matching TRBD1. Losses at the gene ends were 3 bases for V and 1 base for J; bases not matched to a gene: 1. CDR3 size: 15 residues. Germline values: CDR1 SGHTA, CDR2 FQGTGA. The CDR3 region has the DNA TGTGCCAGCAGCTTGGGACAGGGATCCTACAATGAGCAGTTCTTC. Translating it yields CASSLGQGSYNEQFF.

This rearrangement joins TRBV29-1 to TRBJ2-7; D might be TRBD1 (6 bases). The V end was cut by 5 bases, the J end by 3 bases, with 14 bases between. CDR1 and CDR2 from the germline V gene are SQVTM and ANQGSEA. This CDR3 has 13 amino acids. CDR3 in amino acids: CSVTQTGSYEQYF. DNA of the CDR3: TGCAGCGTTACGCAGACAGGCAGCTACGAGCAGTACTTC.

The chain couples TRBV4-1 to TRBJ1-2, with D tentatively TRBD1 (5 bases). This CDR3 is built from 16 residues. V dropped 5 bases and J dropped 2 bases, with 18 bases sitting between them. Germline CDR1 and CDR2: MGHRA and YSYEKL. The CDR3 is CASSYRFGALNYGYTF. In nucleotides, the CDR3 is TGCGCCAGCAGCTACAGGTTTGGGGCACTAAACTATGGCTACACCTTC.

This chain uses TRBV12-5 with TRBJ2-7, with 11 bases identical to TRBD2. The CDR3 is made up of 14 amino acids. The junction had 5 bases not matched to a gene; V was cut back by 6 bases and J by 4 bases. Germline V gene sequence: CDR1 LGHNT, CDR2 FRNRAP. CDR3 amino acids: CASGRGLAEYEQYF. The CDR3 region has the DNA TGTGCTAGTGGCAGGGGACTAGCGGAGTACGAGCAGTACTTC. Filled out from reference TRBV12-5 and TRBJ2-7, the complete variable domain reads DARVTQTPRHKVTEMGQEVTMRCQPILGHNTVFWYRQTMMQGLELLAYFRNRAPLDDSGMPKDRFSAEMPDATLATLKIQPSEPRDSAVYFCASGRGLAEYEQYFGPGTRLTVT.

The CDR3 protein is CASRMDPDRANTEAFF. CDR3 DNA sequence: TGTGCCAGCAGGATGGACCCGGACAGGGCGAACACTGAAGCTTTCTTT. The chain carries TRBV9 and TRBJ1-1; 8 bases line up with TRBD1. The CDR3 has 16 amino acids. The germline V gene encodes CDR1 SGDLS and CDR2 YYNGEE. Trimming cost V 5 bases and J 1 base; bases outside gene matches: 10.

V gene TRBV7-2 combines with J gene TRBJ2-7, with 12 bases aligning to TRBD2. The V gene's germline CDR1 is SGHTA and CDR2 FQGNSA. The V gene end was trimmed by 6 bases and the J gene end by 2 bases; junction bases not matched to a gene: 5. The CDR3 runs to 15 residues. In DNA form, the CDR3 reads TGTGCCAGCAGGCAATCTAGCGGGGGGGCCTACGAGCAGTACTTC. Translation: CASRQSSGGAYEQYF. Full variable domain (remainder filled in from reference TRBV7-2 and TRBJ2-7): GAGVSQSPSNKVTEKGKDVELRCDPISGHTALYWYRQSLGQGLEFLIYFQGNSAPDKSGLPSDRFSAERTGGSVSTLTIQRTQQEDSAVYLCASRQSSGGAYEQYFGPGTRLTVT.

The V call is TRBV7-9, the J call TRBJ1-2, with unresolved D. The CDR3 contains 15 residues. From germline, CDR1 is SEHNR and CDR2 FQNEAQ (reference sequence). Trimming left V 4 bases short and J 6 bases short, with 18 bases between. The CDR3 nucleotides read TGTGCCAGCAGCTACGGGTCCTCTCCTCCCAATGGCTACACCTTC. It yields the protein CASSYGSSPPNGYTF.

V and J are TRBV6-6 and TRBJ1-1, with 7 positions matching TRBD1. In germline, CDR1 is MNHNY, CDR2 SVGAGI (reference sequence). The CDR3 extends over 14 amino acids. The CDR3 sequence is CASQEGAQVTEAFF. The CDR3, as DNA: TGTGCGTCTCAAGAGGGGGCCCAGGTGACTGAAGCTTTCTTT.

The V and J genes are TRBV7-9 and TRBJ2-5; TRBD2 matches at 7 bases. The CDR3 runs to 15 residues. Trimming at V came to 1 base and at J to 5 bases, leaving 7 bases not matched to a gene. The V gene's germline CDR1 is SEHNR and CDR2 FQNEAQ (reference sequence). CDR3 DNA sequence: TGTGCCAGCAGCTTAGGGGACTACCTGTGGGAGACCCAGTACTTC. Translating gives CASSLGDYLWETQYF.

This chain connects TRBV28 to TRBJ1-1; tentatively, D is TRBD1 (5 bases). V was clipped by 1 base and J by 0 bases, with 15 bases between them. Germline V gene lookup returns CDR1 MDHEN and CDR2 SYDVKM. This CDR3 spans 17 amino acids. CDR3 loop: CASSLYPFGTLNTEAFF. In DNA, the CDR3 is TGTGCCAGCAGTTTATACCCCTTCGGGACTTTGAACACTGAAGCTTTCTTT.

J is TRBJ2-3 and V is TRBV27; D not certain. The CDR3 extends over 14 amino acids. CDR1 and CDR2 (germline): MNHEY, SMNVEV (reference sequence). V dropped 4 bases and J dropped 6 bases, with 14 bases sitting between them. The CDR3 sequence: CASSSAVQWDTQYF. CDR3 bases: TGTGCCAGCAGTTCGGCGGTTCAATGGGATACGCAGTATTTT.

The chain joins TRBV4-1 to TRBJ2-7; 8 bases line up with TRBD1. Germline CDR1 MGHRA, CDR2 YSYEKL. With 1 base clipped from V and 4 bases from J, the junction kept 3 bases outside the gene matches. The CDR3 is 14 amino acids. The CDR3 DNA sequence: TGCGCCAGCAGCCAAGGGACAGGGATGTACGAGCAGTACTTC. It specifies CASSQGTGMYEQYF.

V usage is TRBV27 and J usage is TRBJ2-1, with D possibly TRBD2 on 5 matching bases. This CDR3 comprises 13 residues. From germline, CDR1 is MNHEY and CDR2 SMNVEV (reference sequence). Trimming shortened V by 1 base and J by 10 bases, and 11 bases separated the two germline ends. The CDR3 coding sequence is TGTGCCAGCAGTTTATGGGAGCGGAGCGAGCAGTTCTTC. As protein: CASSLWERSEQFF.

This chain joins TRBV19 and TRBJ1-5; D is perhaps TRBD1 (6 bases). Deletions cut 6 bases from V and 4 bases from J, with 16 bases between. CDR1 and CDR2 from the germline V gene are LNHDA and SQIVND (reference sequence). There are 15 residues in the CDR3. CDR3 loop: CASSLTGGVNQPQHF. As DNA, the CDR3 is TGTGCCAGTAGCCTGACAGGAGGTGTAAATCAGCCCCAGCATTTT.

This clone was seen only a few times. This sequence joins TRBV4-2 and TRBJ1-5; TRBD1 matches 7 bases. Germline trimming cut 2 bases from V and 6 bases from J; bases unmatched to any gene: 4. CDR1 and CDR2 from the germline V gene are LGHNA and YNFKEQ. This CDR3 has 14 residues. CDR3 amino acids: CASSQLQGVQPQHF. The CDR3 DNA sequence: TGTGCCAGCAGCCAATTGCAGGGGGTTCAGCCCCAGCATTTT.

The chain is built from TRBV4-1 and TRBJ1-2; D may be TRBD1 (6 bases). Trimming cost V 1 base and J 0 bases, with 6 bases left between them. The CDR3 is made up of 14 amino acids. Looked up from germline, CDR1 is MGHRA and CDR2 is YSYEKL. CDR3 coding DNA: TGCGCCAGCAGCCAAGGACAGGCTAACTATGGCTACACCTTC. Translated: CASSQGQANYGYTF.

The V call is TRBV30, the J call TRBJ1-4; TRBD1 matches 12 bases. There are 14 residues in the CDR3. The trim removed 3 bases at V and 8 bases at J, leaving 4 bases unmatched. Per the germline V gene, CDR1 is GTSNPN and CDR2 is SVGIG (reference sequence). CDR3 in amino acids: CAWSVGTGGEKLFF. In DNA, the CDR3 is TGTGCCTGGAGCGTTGGGACAGGGGGCGAAAAACTGTTTTTT.

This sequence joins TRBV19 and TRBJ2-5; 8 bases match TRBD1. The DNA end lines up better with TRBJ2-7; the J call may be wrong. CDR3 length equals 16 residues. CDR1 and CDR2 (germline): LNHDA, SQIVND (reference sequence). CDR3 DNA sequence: TGTGCCAGTAGTCCTGATTGGCAGGGGGCATCCTACGAGCAGTACTTC. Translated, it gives CASSPDWQGASYEQYF.

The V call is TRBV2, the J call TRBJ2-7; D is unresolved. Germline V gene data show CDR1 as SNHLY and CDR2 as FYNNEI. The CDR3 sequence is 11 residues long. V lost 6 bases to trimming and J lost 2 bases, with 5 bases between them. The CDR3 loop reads CASSVPYEQYF. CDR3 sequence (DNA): TGTGCCAGCAGCGTCCCCTACGAGCAGTACTTC.

The CDR3 DNA reads as TGTGCCAGCAGCCTATGGACAGGGTGGCCAGCGGATACGCAGTATTTT. This translates into CASSLWTGWPADTQYF. This sequence joins TRBV5-5 and TRBJ2-3, with 8 positions matching TRBD1. Germline CDR1 reads SGHKS; CDR2 reads YYEKEE (reference sequence). The CDR3 extends over 16 amino acids. Trimming at V came to 4 bases and at J to 6 bases, leaving 13 bases not matched to a gene.

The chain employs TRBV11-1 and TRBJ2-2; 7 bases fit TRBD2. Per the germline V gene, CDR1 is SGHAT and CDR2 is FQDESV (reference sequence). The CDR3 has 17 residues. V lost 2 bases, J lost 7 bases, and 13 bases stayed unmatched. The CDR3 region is CASSLSSWEGLSGELFF. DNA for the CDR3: TGTGCCAGCAGCTTATCATCGTGGGAGGGCCTTAGCGGGGAGCTGTTTTTT.

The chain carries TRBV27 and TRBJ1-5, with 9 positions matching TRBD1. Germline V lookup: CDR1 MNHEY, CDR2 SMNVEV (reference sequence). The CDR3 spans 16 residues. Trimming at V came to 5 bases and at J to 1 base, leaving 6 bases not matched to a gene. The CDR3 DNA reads TGTGCCAGCAGTCCCGGGACAGGGTTCAGCAATCAGCCCCAGCATTTT. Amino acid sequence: CASSPGTGFSNQPQHF.

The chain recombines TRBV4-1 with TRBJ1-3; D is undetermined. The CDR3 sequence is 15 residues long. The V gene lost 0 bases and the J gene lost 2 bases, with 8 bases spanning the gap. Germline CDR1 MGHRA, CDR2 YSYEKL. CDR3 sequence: CASSQDRGAGNTIYF. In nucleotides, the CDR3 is TGCGCCAGCAGCCAAGATCGGGGTGCTGGAAACACCATATATTTT.

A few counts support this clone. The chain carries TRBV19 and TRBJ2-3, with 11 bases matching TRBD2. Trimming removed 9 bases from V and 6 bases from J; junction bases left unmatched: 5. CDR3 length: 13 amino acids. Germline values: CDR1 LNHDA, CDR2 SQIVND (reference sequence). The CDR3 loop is CASIAGGADTQYF. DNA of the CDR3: TGTGCCAGCATAGCGGGAGGGGCCGATACGCAGTATTTT. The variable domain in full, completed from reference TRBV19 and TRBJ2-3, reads DGGITQSPKYLFRKEGQNVTLSCEQNLNHDAMYWYRQDPGQGLRLIYYSQIVNDFQKGDIAEGYSVSREKKESFPLTVTSAQKNPTAFYLCASIAGGADTQYFGPGTRLTVL.

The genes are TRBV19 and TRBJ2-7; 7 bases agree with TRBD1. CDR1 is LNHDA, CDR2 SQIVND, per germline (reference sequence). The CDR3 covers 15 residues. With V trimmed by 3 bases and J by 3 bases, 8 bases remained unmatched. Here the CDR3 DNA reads TGTGCCAGTAGTATCGAGGACAGGCCTTACTACGAGCAGTACTTC. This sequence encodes CASSIEDRPYYEQYF.

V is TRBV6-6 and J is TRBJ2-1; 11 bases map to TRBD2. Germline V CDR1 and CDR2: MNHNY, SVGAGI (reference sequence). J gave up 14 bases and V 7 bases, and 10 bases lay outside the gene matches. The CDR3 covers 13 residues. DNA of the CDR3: TGTGCCAGCATCGATCTAGCGGGAGGTTATAAGTTCTTC. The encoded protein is CASIDLAGGYKFF.